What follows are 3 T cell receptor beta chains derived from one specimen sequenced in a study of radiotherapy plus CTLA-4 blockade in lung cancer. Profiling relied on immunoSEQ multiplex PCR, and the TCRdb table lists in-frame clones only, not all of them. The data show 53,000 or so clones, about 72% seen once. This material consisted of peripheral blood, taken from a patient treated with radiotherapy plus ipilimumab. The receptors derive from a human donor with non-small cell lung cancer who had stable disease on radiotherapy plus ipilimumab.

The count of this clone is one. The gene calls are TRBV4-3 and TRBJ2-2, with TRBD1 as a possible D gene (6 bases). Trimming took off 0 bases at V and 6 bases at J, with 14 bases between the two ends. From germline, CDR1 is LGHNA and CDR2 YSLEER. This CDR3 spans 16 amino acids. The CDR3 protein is CASSQERTVLAGELFF. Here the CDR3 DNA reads TGCGCCAGCAGCCAAGAAAGGACAGTGCTCGCCGGGGAGCTGTTTTTT.

The CDR3 sequence is CASSLDWDQPQHF. CDR3 bases: TGTGCCAGCAGCTTGGACTGGGATCAGCCCCAGCATTTT. The chain employs TRBV5-4 and TRBJ1-5; D is uncertain. In germline, CDR1 is SGHNT, CDR2 YYREEE (reference sequence). The V and J ends lost 0 bases and 5 bases respectively, with 6 bases between them. The CDR3 has 13 residues.

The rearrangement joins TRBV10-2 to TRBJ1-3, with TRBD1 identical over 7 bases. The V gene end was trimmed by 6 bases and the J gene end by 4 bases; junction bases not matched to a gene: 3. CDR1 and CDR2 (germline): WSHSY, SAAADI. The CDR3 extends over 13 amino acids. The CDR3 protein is CASRGTVGNTIYF. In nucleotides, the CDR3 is TGCGCCAGCAGGGGGACAGTAGGAAACACCATATATTTT.